Presented here are 3 T cell receptor beta chains from one specimen sequenced in a study of beta chain features in type 1 diabetes. The investigators reverse transcribed all of the isolated RNA, so they sequenced expressed TCRB transcripts. This table comes from immunoSEQ multiplex PCR, and its TCRdb copy is limited to in-frame clones, with some not included. This repertoire shows around 430,000 clones, over 25% found once; its top ten account for 0.05% to 0.065%. Material: naive CD4+ T cells from blood. The receptors were gathered from a man younger than 35 in good health.

This clone was seen only a few times. CDR3: CAWSGLAEIYEQYF. The CDR3 DNA reads TGTGCCTGGAGCGGACTAGCGGAAATCTACGAGCAGTACTTC. The genes are TRBV30 and TRBJ2-7; 10 bases map to TRBD2. Germline V gene sequence: CDR1 GTSNPN, CDR2 SVGIG (reference sequence). The length of the CDR3 is 14 residues. V trimming: 3 bases; J trimming: 3 bases; junction bases outside the gene matches: 5.

J is TRBJ2-5 and V is TRBV9, with 10 bases lining up with TRBD2. V was pared by 0 bases and J by 4 bases, with 6 bases of the junction left unmatched. CDR1 SGDLS and CDR2 YYNGEE come from the germline V gene. The CDR3 length is 16 residues. The CDR3 nucleotides are TGTGCCAGCAGCGTAGGGTCAGCGGGAGGGACAGAGACCCAGTACTTC. The encoded protein is CASSVGSAGGTETQYF. Full variable domain (outside the CDR3, taken from reference TRBV9 and TRBJ2-5): DSGVTQTPKHLITATGQRVTLRCSPRSGDLSVYWYQQSLDQGLQFLIQYYNGEERAKGNILERFSAQQFPDLHSELNLSSLELGDSALYFCASSVGSAGGTETQYFGPGTRLLVL.

This sequence joins TRBV29-1 and TRBJ2-7; 9 bases agree with TRBD1. The V segment lost 4 bases and the J segment 4 bases; nucleotides outside the gene matches: 5. The CDR3 extends over 13 amino acids. Germline CDR1 reads SQVTM; CDR2 reads ANQGSEA. The CDR3 coding sequence is TGCAGCGTTGGGGACAGGGATACATACGAGCAGTACTTC. Translated: CSVGDRDTYEQYF.